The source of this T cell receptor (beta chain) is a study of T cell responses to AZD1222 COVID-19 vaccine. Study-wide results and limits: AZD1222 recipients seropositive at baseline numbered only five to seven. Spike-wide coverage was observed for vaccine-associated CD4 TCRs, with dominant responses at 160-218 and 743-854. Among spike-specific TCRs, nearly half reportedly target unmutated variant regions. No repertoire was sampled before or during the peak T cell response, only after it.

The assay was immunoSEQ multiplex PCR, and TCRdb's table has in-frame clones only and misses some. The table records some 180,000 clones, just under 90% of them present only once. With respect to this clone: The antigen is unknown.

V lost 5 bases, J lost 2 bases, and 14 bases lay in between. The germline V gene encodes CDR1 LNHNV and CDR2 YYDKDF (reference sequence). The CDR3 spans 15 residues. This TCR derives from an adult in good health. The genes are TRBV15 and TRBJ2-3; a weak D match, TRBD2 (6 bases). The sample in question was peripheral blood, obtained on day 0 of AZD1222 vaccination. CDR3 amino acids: CATSPYRDSTDTQYF. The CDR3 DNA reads TGTGCCACCAGCCCTTACCGGGACTCCACAGATACGCAGTATTTT.